Each of the 18 T cell receptor beta chains below was sequenced from the same sample in a study of T-cell memory formation after mild COVID-19. From the 5' RACE reads, TCRdb called clonotypes with MiXCR, one entry per CDR3 protein. In the table there are about 44,000 distinct CDR3 sequences, 6.6% of which are singletons. What was sequenced was PBMCs or a T cell subset sorted from them (not recorded which). All receptors derive from an adult who had mild COVID-19 (a few samples of this study predate the infection). Cell type and time point are not known.

This clonotype is labeled medium-sized. This rearrangement joins TRBV5-1 to TRBJ2-2; 8 bases map to TRBD2. Germline values: CDR1 SGHRS, CDR2 YFSETQ. The CDR3 has 16 amino acids. The V gene end was trimmed by 0 bases and the J gene end by 6 bases; junction bases not matched to a gene: 7. CDR3 sequence: CASSLDVAGGSGELFF. In DNA form, the CDR3 reads TGCGCCAGCAGCTTGGATGTTGCGGGGGGTTCCGGGGAGCTGTTTTTT. The variable domain in full, completed from reference TRBV5-1 and TRBJ2-2, reads KAGVTQTPRYLIKTRGQQVTLSCSPISGHRSVSWYQQTPGQGLQFLFEYFSETQRNKGNFPGRFSGRQFSNSRSEMNVSTLELGDSALYLCASSLDVAGGSGELFFGEGSRLTVL.

The gene calls are TRBV2 and TRBJ1-6; D call uncertain. The CDR3 is 14 residues long. The germline V gene has CDR1 SNHLY and CDR2 FYNNEI. Trimming left V 7 bases short and J 2 bases short, with 9 bases between. The CDR3 DNA sequence: TGTGCCAGCATCTCGACCGCCTATAATTCACCCCTCCACTTT. It translates to CASISTAYNSPLHF.

This clonotype has a handful of counts. The chain employs TRBV4-1 and TRBJ2-7, with TRBD1 matching 7 bases. Germline V lookup: CDR1 MGHRA, CDR2 YSYEKL. Trimming at V came to 2 bases and at J to 0 bases, leaving 10 bases not matched to a gene. CDR3 size: 17 residues. The CDR3, as DNA: TGCGCCAGCAGCCAAAGACAGGGAGCGGAACTCTCCTACGAGCAGTACTTC. This translates into CASSQRQGAELSYEQYF.

This clonotype was recorded at least ten times. V is TRBV7-9 and J is TRBJ1-1, with D unresolved. V dropped 5 bases and J dropped 0 bases, with 1 base sitting between them. CDR1 and CDR2 from the germline V gene are SEHNR and FQNEAQ (reference sequence). This CDR3 comprises 11 residues. The CDR3 sequence: CASSLNTEAFF. The CDR3, as DNA: TGTGCCAGCAGCCTGAACACTGAAGCTTTCTTT.

This clonotype was recorded at least ten times. This chain uses TRBV7-9 with TRBJ2-7; TRBD2 might be the D (6 bases). CDR3 length equals 14 residues. V shed 3 bases and J shed 1 base, with 10 bases lying between them. The germline V gene encodes CDR1 SEHNR and CDR2 FQNEAQ (reference sequence). CDR3 in amino acids: CASSFGGMSYEQYF. The DNA for the CDR3 is TGTGCCAGCAGCTTTGGCGGGATGTCCTACGAGCAGTACTTC.

The chain combines TRBV29-1 with TRBJ1-1; D is undetermined. This CDR3 region has 13 residues. V was pared by 6 bases and J by 1 base, with 12 bases between. The germline gives CDR1 SQVTM, CDR2 ANQGSEA. CDR3 protein: CSVALGKNTEAFF. Here the CDR3 DNA reads TGCAGCGTCGCCTTGGGGAAGAACACTGAAGCTTTCTTT.

This chain connects TRBV24-1 to TRBJ2-1, with D unclear. Per germline, CDR1 KGHDR and CDR2 SFDVKD. The CDR3 is 13 amino acids. Trimming stripped 5 bases from V and 5 bases from J, with 9 bases between. The chain's CDR3 is CATSVWGNNEQFF. The DNA for the CDR3 is TGTGCCACCAGTGTGTGGGGAAACAATGAGCAGTTCTTC.

In its sample, this clonotype was seen many times. V usage is TRBV2 and J usage is TRBJ2-3; 9 bases align to TRBD2. The V gene end was trimmed by 5 bases and the J gene end by 4 bases; junction bases not matched to a gene: 10. In germline, CDR1 is SNHLY, CDR2 FYNNEI. The length of the CDR3 is 16 residues. The CDR3 region is CASSPLGGGASDTQYF. CDR3 nucleotides: TGTGCCAGCAGTCCCCTCGGCGGGGGGGCATCAGATACGCAGTATTTT.

This clonotype was seen ten or more times. The chain has TRBV3-2 and TRBJ2-7. TRBV3-2 is noted as a pseudogene. The CDR3 is 11 residues long. This chain's CDR3 is CASSHKAEQYF. The CDR3 DNA follows: TGTGCCAGCAGCCATAAGGCCGAGCAGTACTTC.

In its sample, this clonotype was seen many times. The chain links TRBV2 to TRBJ1-4, with D possibly TRBD1 on 6 matching bases. Trimming cost V 6 bases and J 2 bases, with 13 bases left between them. Germline values: CDR1 SNHLY, CDR2 FYNNEI. The CDR3 runs to 15 residues. CDR3 nucleotides: TGTGCCAGCAGAGATACAGGGAGCACTAATGAAAAACTGTTTTTT. It specifies CASRDTGSTNEKLFF.

On this clonotype itself: This may be a read error: a much more frequent sequence differs by one nucleotide. The rearrangement links TRBV6-2 or TRBV6-3 to TRBJ2-7, with a weak D call TRBD1 (5 bases). Germline V gene data show CDR1 as MNHEY and CDR2 as SVGEGT. Deletions cut 2 bases from V and 3 bases from J, with 14 bases between. The CDR3 loop spans 15 amino acids. The CDR3 DNA reads TGTGCCAGCAGTTACCAGGCCAGGGATGGCTACGAGCAGTACTTC. Protein product: CASSYQARDGYEQYF.

The sample holds many counts of this clonotype. The chain couples TRBV5-1 to TRBJ1-6, with D unclear. The CDR3 is 16 residues long. Trimming pared 4 bases from V and 6 bases from J, leaving 17 bases between. Germline CDR1 SGHRS, CDR2 YFSETQ. DNA of the CDR3: TGCGCCAGCAGCCCGGACCGGGGAAAGGCTAATTCACCCCTCCACTTT. Its protein product is CASSPDRGKANSPLHF. The whole variable domain, remainder taken from reference TRBV5-1 and TRBJ1-6, is KAGVTQTPRYLIKTRGQQVTLSCSPISGHRSVSWYQQTPGQGLQFLFEYFSETQRNKGNFPGRFSGRQFSNSRSEMNVSTLELGDSALYLCASSPDRGKANSPLHFGNGTRLTVT.

In this sample, this clonotype turned up a few times. The CDR3, as DNA: TGCGCCAGCAGCTTGACTAACTATGGCTACACCTTC. Its translation is CASSLTNYGYTF. This sequence joins TRBV5-1 and TRBJ1-2; D not resolved. In germline, CDR1 is SGHRS, CDR2 YFSETQ. The CDR3 runs 12 residues. V gave up 1 base and J gave up 0 bases, with 1 base separating them.

This clonotype was observed many times. This chain links TRBV5-6 with TRBJ1-5; D gene ambiguous. CDR1 and CDR2 from the germline V gene are SGHDT and YYEEEE. This CDR3 spans 13 amino acids. Trimming took off 4 bases at V and 6 bases at J, with 11 bases between the two ends. CDR3 sequence: CASSAGRVQPQHF. The CDR3 DNA follows: TGTGCCAGCAGCGCCGGTCGGGTTCAGCCCCAGCATTTT.

Only one count was recorded for this clonotype. This chain links TRBV29-1 with TRBJ2-3; D is ambiguous. CDR3 size: 12 residues. Trimming took off 4 bases at V and 7 bases at J, with 12 bases between the two ends. Germline loops: CDR1 SQVTM, CDR2 ANQGSEA. In nucleotides, the CDR3 is TGCAGCGTTGGTCCCGGTTCATATACGCAGTATTTT. Translating gives CSVGPGSYTQYF.

This clonotype has a count of ten or more. The J gene is TRBJ2-1, the V gene TRBV21-1. TRBV21-1 is a pseudogene. This CDR3 has 10 amino acids. This CDR3 is CASHIGEQFF. The CDR3, as DNA: TGTGCCAGCCACATAGGGGAGCAGTTCTTC.

This clonotype was seen ten or more times. The chain couples TRBV20-1 to TRBJ2-5; TRBD1 is a possible D gene (6 bases). Germline V gene data show CDR1 as DFQATT and CDR2 as SNEGSKA (reference sequence). The V end was cut by 5 bases, the J end by 4 bases, with 11 bases between. The CDR3 runs to 12 residues. CDR3 loop: CSADKGVETQYF. The CDR3 DNA reads as TGCAGTGCTGATAAGGGGGTAGAGACCCAGTACTTC.

This clonotype ranks as medium-sized. This chain links TRBV7-9 with TRBJ2-3; D not certain. Trimming removed 6 bases from V and 3 bases from J, with 10 bases in between. CDR1 is SEHNR and CDR2 is FQNEAQ in the germline V gene (reference sequence). The CDR3 covers 13 residues. This chain's CDR3 is CASRDGMTDTQYF. CDR3 nucleotides: TGTGCCAGCAGGGATGGGATGACAGATACGCAGTATTTT.